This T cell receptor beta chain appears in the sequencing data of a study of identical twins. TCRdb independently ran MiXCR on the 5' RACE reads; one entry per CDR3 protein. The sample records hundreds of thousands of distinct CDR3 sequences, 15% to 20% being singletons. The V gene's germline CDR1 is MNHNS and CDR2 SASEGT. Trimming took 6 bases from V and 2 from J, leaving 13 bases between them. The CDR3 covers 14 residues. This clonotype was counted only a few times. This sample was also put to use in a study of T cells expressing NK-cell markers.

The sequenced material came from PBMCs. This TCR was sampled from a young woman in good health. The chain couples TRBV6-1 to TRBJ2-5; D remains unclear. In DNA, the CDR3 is TGTGCCAGCAGGCCAAGGGTAGGGCAAGAGACCCAGTACTTC. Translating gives CASRPRVGQETQYF.